This is a list of T cell receptor beta chains from one sample in a study of vaccination and CD4 T cells after COVID-19. TCRdb independently ran MiXCR on the PCR reads; one entry per CDR3 protein. The data contain about 5,400 distinct CDR3 sequences, under 40% of them singletons. Their antigens remain unidentified. Sequencing was done on a sample of CD4+ T cells from blood, cultured in vitro. Source of these receptors: a human donor in good health. Both conserved end residues are part of each CDR3. A D gene is named only where the DNA matches it firmly. Where a row states a size, it is once, few, many or the class of an expanded clone; other rows omit it.

j_call: TRBJ2-5
d_call: -
clone_size: -
v_call: TRBV6-5
cdr3_aa: CASSSLETQYF
cdr3_nt: TGTGCCAGCAGTTCCCTAGAGACCCAGTACTTC

j_call: TRBJ2-2
d_call: -
clone_size: -
v_call: TRBV10-3
cdr3_aa: CAIKQGLVLFF
cdr3_nt: TGTGCCATCAAGCAGGGGTTGGTGCTGTTTTTT

j_call: TRBJ1-1
d_call: -
clone_size: few
v_call: TRBV20-1
cdr3_aa: CSARDQGIGVEAFF
cdr3_nt: TGCAGTGCTAGAGATCAGGGGATCGGTGTTGAAGCTTTCTTT

j_call: TRBJ1-1
d_call: -
clone_size: -
v_call: TRBV18
cdr3_aa: CASSPGPGGTEAFF
cdr3_nt: TGTGCCAGCTCACCGGGACCCGGAGGCACTGAAGCTTTCTTT

j_call: TRBJ1-5
d_call: TRBD1
clone_size: few
v_call: TRBV6-5
cdr3_aa: CASSYTRGPGNQPQHF
cdr3_nt: TGTGCCAGCAGTTACACCAGGGGGCCTGGCAATCAGCCCCAGCATTTT

j_call: TRBJ2-7
d_call: TRBD1
clone_size: -
v_call: TRBV7-9
cdr3_aa: CASSSDRGSYEQYF
cdr3_nt: TGTGCCAGCAGCTCCGACAGGGGGTCCTACGAGCAGTACTTC

j_call: TRBJ2-3
d_call: TRBD1
clone_size: -
v_call: TRBV20-1
cdr3_aa: CSARDVRGSTDTQYF
cdr3_nt: TGCAGTGCTAGAGATGTCAGGGGGAGCACAGATACGCAGTATTTT

j_call: TRBJ1-1
d_call: TRBD1
clone_size: once
v_call: TRBV18
cdr3_aa: CASSPATGLGTEAFF
cdr3_nt: TGTGCCAGCTCACCCGCGACAGGGCTGGGCACTGAAGCTTTCTTT

j_call: TRBJ1-1
d_call: TRBD1
clone_size: -
v_call: TRBV20-1
cdr3_aa: CSARDPKTGIEAFF
cdr3_nt: TGCAGTGCTAGAGATCCCAAGACAGGGATTGAAGCTTTCTTT

j_call: TRBJ2-1
d_call: TRBD2
clone_size: -
v_call: TRBV5-1
cdr3_aa: CASSSTGTSRNEQFF
cdr3_nt: TGCGCCAGCAGCTCTACCGGGACTAGCCGAAATGAGCAGTTCTTC

j_call: TRBJ1-6
d_call: -
clone_size: -
v_call: TRBV7-9
cdr3_aa: CASSFNRDSPLHF
cdr3_nt: TGTGCCAGCAGCTTTAACAGAGATTCACCCCTCCACTTT

j_call: TRBJ1-1
d_call: -
clone_size: few
v_call: TRBV6-5
cdr3_aa: CASSYSGLGTEAFF
cdr3_nt: TGTGCCAGCAGTTACTCAGGGTTGGGCACTGAAGCTTTCTTT

j_call: TRBJ1-2
d_call: -
clone_size: -
v_call: TRBV6-1
cdr3_aa: CAATQTGGGYTF
cdr3_nt: TGTGCCGCGACCCAGACAGGCGGTGGCTACACCTTC

j_call: TRBJ1-5
d_call: -
clone_size: few
v_call: TRBV20-1
cdr3_aa: CSASTTGQPQHF
cdr3_nt: TGCAGTGCTAGTACAACGGGACAGCCCCAGCATTTT

j_call: TRBJ1-3
d_call: -
clone_size: few
v_call: TRBV15
cdr3_aa: CATSRVDGSIYF
cdr3_nt: TGTGCCACCAGCAGAGTTGACGGGTCCATATATTTT